These 32 T cell receptor beta chains share one sample of origin, sequenced in a study of regulatory T cells in long-lasting Graves disease. Sample time point: newly diagnosed GD, antithyroid drugs for less than 3 months. PBMC-derived RNA was used for the TCR library. Combining iRepertoire HTBI primers with Arm-PCR of CDR3 regions, the authors built TCR beta libraries. TCRdb redid the calling of the multiplex PCR reads with MiXCR, one entry per CDR3 protein. The sample has roughly 380,000 distinct CDR3 sequences; roughly 16% are singletons. This material consisted of peripheral blood mononuclear cells (PBMCs), taken at new diagnosis, from a patient treated with antithyroid drugs. The receptors here all came from a female donor with Graves disease.

In regard to this clonotype: A read error is possible here, since a much larger clone lies one base away. This rearrangement joins TRBV6-1 to TRBJ2-1; TRBD2 agrees at 15 bases. The ends lost 3 bases at V and 4 bases at J; junction bases unmatched: 7. The CDR3 extends over 18 amino acids. Per the germline V gene, CDR1 is MNHNS and CDR2 is SASEGT. The CDR3 DNA reads as TGTGCCAGCAGTGAGCCCGGACTAGCGGGAGGGCTTTACAATGAGCAGTTCTTC. Protein sequence: CASSEPGLAGGLYNEQFF.

J is TRBJ2-3 and V is TRBV18; D might be TRBD1 or TRBD2, each matching 6 bases. V dropped 3 bases and J dropped 2 bases, with 12 bases sitting between them. The germline gives CDR1 KGHSH, CDR2 LQKENI. CDR3 size: 15 residues. CDR3 sequence (DNA): TGTGCCAGCTCACCCACTGCGGGACACACAGATACGCAGTATTTT. This sequence encodes CASSPTAGHTDTQYF.

This clonotype was seen many times. V and J are TRBV7-9 and TRBJ2-3; tentatively, D is TRBD2 (5 bases). This CDR3 has 19 amino acids. V was trimmed by 4 bases and J by 0 bases, leaving 23 bases between them. The germline V gene encodes CDR1 SEHNR and CDR2 FQNEAQ (reference sequence). CDR3 nucleotide sequence: TGTGCCAGCAGCTCGAGGACTTCCGCAACACCAGCTAGCACAGATACGCAGTATTTT. It is translated as CASSSRTSATPASTDTQYF.

Concerning this clonotype itself: No conserved phenylalanine or tryptophan is present at the end of the CDR3, so a read error is the likely explanation. This chain connects TRBV6-9 to TRBJ1-5; 9 nucleotides line up with TRBD1. The CDR3 has 16 residues. Trimming removed 7 bases from V and 1 base from J; junction bases left unmatched: 8. Germline V gives CDR1 MNHGY, CDR2 SVAAGI. CDR3 residues: CASNYLGTGSNQPQHL. The DNA of the CDR3 is TGTGCCAGCAATTACCTCGGGACAGGGAGCAATCAGCCCCAGCATCTT.

This clonotype was recorded at least ten times. The V and J genes are TRBV6-5 and TRBJ2-7; D unresolved. V lost 0 bases and J lost 2, with 17 bases in between. The CDR3 is 17 residues long. Germline CDR1 is MNHEY and CDR2 is SVGAGI. The CDR3 loop reads CASSYSSTRAGTYEQYF. CDR3 DNA: TGTGCCAGCAGTTACTCGTCGACGAGAGCTGGGACCTACGAGCAGTACTTC.

This sequence joins TRBV14 and TRBJ2-3; D ambiguous. The V gene lost 0 bases and the J gene lost 0 bases, with 13 bases spanning the gap. The CDR3 has 17 amino acids. Germline V gene data show CDR1 as SGHDN and CDR2 as FVKESK. As DNA, the CDR3 is TGTGCCAGCAGCCAAGATCTGGCAGGTCCTAGCACAGATACGCAGTATTTT. This gives the protein CASSQDLAGPSTDTQYF.

This clonotype was seen a handful of times. CDR3 region: CASSLARDRPYEQYF. In DNA form, the CDR3 reads TGTGCCAGCAGCTTAGCTCGGGACCGACCCTACGAGCAGTACTTC. The chain links TRBV13 to TRBJ2-7; D tentatively fits TRBD1 or TRBD2 (5 bases each). From germline, CDR1 is PRHDT and CDR2 FYEKMQ (reference sequence). The CDR3 has 15 residues. Trimming stripped 1 base from V and 2 bases from J, with 12 bases between.

The CDR3 spells CSARETTATGTDTQYF. CDR3 DNA: TGCAGTGCTAGAGAGACGACAGCCACGGGCACAGATACGCAGTATTTT. The rearrangement uses TRBV20-1 and TRBJ2-3; D may be TRBD1 (5 bases). Looked up from germline, CDR1 is DFQATT and CDR2 is SNEGSKA (reference sequence). The length of the CDR3 is 16 residues. V was shortened by 0 bases and J by 1 base, with 14 bases between the two germline ends.

In this sample, this clonotype turned up many times. The rearrangement links TRBV7-9 to TRBJ2-4; 9 nucleotides agree with TRBD1. The germline V gene encodes CDR1 SEHNR and CDR2 FQNEAQ (reference sequence). The V segment lost 8 bases and the J segment 10 bases; nucleotides outside the gene matches: 6. This CDR3 has 12 residues. The CDR3 DNA follows: TGTGCCAGCGCGGGACAGGGCCCAATTCAGTACTTC. Amino acid sequence: CASAGQGPIQYF. The whole variable domain, remainder taken from reference TRBV7-9 and TRBJ2-4, is DTGVSQNPRHKITKRGQNVTFRCDPISEHNRLYWYRQTLGQGPEFLTYFQNEAQLEKSRLLSDRFSAERPKGSFSTLEIQRTEQGDSAMYLCASAGQGPIQYFGAGTRLSVL.

There are many counts of this clonotype. The CDR3 nucleotides are TGTGCCAGCAGCTTGGGCCCAGGGGGGCTGAACACTGAAGCTTTCTTT. It encodes CASSLGPGGLNTEAFF. The rearrangement links TRBV5-6 to TRBJ1-1; 7 nucleotides line up with TRBD1. The CDR3 sequence is 16 residues long. The junction had 5 bases not matched to a gene; V was cut back by 0 bases and J by 0 bases. Looked up from germline, CDR1 is SGHDT and CDR2 is YYEEEE.

This clonotype came up many times. This chain links TRBV24-1 with TRBJ2-7; 7 nucleotides line up with TRBD1. This CDR3 comprises 14 residues. V was clipped by 3 bases and J by 3 bases; unmatched bases: 4. The germline V gene has CDR1 KGHDR and CDR2 SFDVKD. Here the CDR3 DNA reads TGTGCCACCAGTGATCCGGGACAGAGCTACGAGCAGTACTTC. Translation: CATSDPGQSYEQYF.

The sample holds many counts of this clonotype. V gene TRBV27 combines with J gene TRBJ2-3; the D gene is possibly TRBD2 (7 bases). V was cut by 3 bases and J by 6 bases, with 25 bases left in between. In germline, CDR1 is MNHEY, CDR2 SMNVEV (reference sequence). There are 18 residues in the CDR3. CDR3 sequence reads: CASSLLLGGPPSGDTQYF. CDR3 nucleotides: TGTGCCAGCAGTTTGCTCCTGGGGGGGCCTCCTTCCGGGGATACGCAGTATTTT.

This clonotype has a count of ten or more. The CDR3 DNA reads as TGTGCCAGCAGTTTTAGGTCCGGGGGTTACCAAGAGACCCAGTACTTC. It translates to CASSFRSGGYQETQYF. The chain links TRBV12-3 or TRBV12-4 to TRBJ2-5, with TRBD2 as a possible D gene (6 bases). Trimming shortened V by 3 bases and J by 0 bases, and 14 bases separated the two germline ends. This CDR3 contains 16 residues.

This clonotype was counted at least ten times. The chain has TRBV19 and TRBJ2-3, with D uncertain. CDR1 is LNHDA and CDR2 is SQIVND in the germline V gene (reference sequence). V was clipped by 4 bases and J by 2 bases, with 10 bases between them. The CDR3 runs 14 residues. The CDR3, as DNA: TGTGCCAGTAGTAACGACGCCAACACAGATACGCAGTATTTT. Its protein product is CASSNDANTDTQYF.

Comment on this clonotype: Mismatch with germline at one junction end may stem from a read error. The chain combines TRBV6-1 with TRBJ1-5; 10 nucleotides line up with TRBD1. The CDR3 runs to 16 residues. Germline CDR1 and CDR2: MNHNS and SASEGT. The CDR3 nucleotides are TGTGCCAGCGGTGAAGCAAGGGACAGGGGACGTCAGCCCCAGCATTTT. Translated, it gives CASGEARDRGRQPQHF.

This chain connects TRBV18 to TRBJ2-3; D is undetermined. Germline V gene sequence: CDR1 KGHSH, CDR2 LQKENI. This CDR3 contains 13 residues. Deletions cut 5 bases from V and 11 bases from J, with 17 bases between. CDR3 sequence reads: CASSIAAWREQYF. The CDR3 DNA sequence: TGTGCCAGCTCAATCGCCGCCTGGCGCGAGCAGTATTTT.

This clonotype was recorded many times. The chain couples TRBV28 to TRBJ1-5; D might be TRBD1 (5 bases). V shed 6 bases and J shed 0 bases, with 12 bases lying between them. The germline V gene has CDR1 MDHEN and CDR2 SYDVKM. This CDR3 contains 15 residues. The CDR3: CASSPRDGSNQPQHF. The CDR3 DNA reads TGTGCCAGCAGCCCCAGGGACGGTAGCAATCAGCCCCAGCATTTT.

This clonotype was recorded many times. The rearrangement links TRBV2 to TRBJ2-1; the D gene is possibly TRBD2 (5 bases). V lost 5 bases and J lost 4, with 15 bases in between. Germline CDR1 SNHLY, CDR2 FYNNEI. This CDR3 spans 15 amino acids. The CDR3 DNA is TGTGCCAGCAGTCTGGACTGGGAAGAGTACAATGAGCAGTTCTTC. It yields the protein CASSLDWEEYNEQFF.

In this sample, this clonotype turned up many times. This rearrangement joins TRBV27 to TRBJ1-5; D gene unclear. Trimming removed 6 bases at V and 0 bases at J, with 12 bases between. The CDR3 extends over 15 amino acids. Germline V lookup: CDR1 MNHEY, CDR2 SMNVEV (reference sequence). The CDR3 reads CASRRKADSNQPQHF. The CDR3 nucleotides read TGTGCCAGCAGAAGGAAGGCAGATAGCAATCAGCCCCAGCATTTT.

This clonotype was seen many times. This chain links TRBV19 with TRBJ1-1; tentative D call: TRBD1 (6 bases). V was pared by 5 bases and J by 5 bases, with 15 bases between. In germline, CDR1 is LNHDA, CDR2 SQIVND (reference sequence). The CDR3 loop spans 14 amino acids. Here the CDR3 reads CASSRGGGRTEAFF. The CDR3, as DNA: TGTGCCAGTAGTCGTGGAGGGGGGCGAACTGAAGCTTTCTTT.

This clonotype has a count of ten or more. This chain uses TRBV19 with TRBJ1-5; a weak D match, TRBD1 (6 bases). CDR1 is LNHDA, CDR2 SQIVND, per germline (reference sequence). CDR3 size: 18 residues. V lost 0 bases and J lost 5, with 20 bases in between. The DNA of the CDR3 is TGTGCCAGTAGTATAGATAGGACCCGACAGGCTTCTCATCAGCCCCAGCATTTT. It specifies CASSIDRTRQASHQPQHF.

This clonotype was seen ten or more times. V and J are TRBV6-5 and TRBJ2-2; D is possibly TRBD2 (5 bases). Trimming shortened V by 0 bases and J by 3 bases, and 8 bases separated the two germline ends. CDR1 and CDR2 (germline): MNHEY, SVGAGI. The length of the CDR3 is 15 residues. The CDR3 sequence is CASSYSPRDTGELFF. Here the CDR3 DNA reads TGTGCCAGCAGTTACTCACCGAGGGACACCGGGGAGCTGTTTTTT.

The rearrangement joins TRBV20-1 to TRBJ1-4; the match to TRBD1 covers 9 bases. Germline CDR1 is DFQATT and CDR2 is SNEGSKA (reference sequence). CDR3 length equals 14 residues. V was clipped by 4 bases and J by 7 bases; unmatched bases: 7. Here the CDR3 DNA reads TGCAGTGCTACCCGACGACAGGGGGGTGAAAAACTGTTTTTT. Protein sequence: CSATRRQGGEKLFF.

This clonotype was recorded a few times. The chain employs TRBV2 and TRBJ2-7; the match to TRBD1 covers 8 bases. Trimming cost V 6 bases and J 5 bases; bases outside gene matches: 6. The CDR3 has 13 amino acids. Germline V lookup: CDR1 SNHLY, CDR2 FYNNEI. The CDR3 sequence is CASRTGVADEQYF. Written as DNA, the CDR3 is TGTGCCAGCAGGACAGGGGTGGCTGACGAGCAGTACTTC.

This clonotype has a count of ten or more. The chain uses TRBV4-1 and TRBJ1-5; no firm D call. The CDR3 spans 13 residues. Looked up from germline, CDR1 is MGHRA and CDR2 is YSYEKL. Trimming pared 4 bases from V and 5 bases from J, leaving 9 bases between. The CDR3, as DNA: TGCGCCAGCAGCCGCGGGGTTGATCAGCCCCAGCATTTT. As protein: CASSRGVDQPQHF.

Comments on this clonotype: One base away lies a much larger clone, so this may be a sequencing read error. V and J are TRBV7-2 and TRBJ1-4; no firm D call. CDR1 is SGHTA and CDR2 is FQGNSA in the germline V gene. Trimming pared 4 bases from V and 5 bases from J, leaving 2 bases between. This CDR3 spans 11 amino acids. In DNA form, the CDR3 reads TGTGCCAGCAGCTGGAATGAAAAACTGTTTTTT. Its translation: CASSWNEKLFF.

In this sample, this clonotype turned up many times. CDR3 nucleotides: TGTGCCAGCAGCCAACCCCGAACAGGGGTCTACGAGCAGTACTTC. Translation: CASSQPRTGVYEQYF. This chain links TRBV3-1 with TRBJ2-7; 7 bases are shared with TRBD1. V gave up 2 bases and J gave up 3 bases; unmatched junction bases: 7. The germline gives CDR1 LGHDT, CDR2 YNNKEL (reference sequence). CDR3 size: 15 residues.

This clonotype was counted ten times or more. V is TRBV28 and J is TRBJ2-7, with D perhaps matching TRBD2 (6 bases). This CDR3 is built from 16 residues. Trimming left V 7 bases short and J 2 bases short, with 21 bases between. Germline V gene data show CDR1 as MDHEN and CDR2 as SYDVKM. The CDR3 reads CASNHPWGLSPYEQYF. Written as DNA, the CDR3 is TGTGCCAGCAACCACCCGTGGGGACTGTCCCCCTACGAGCAGTACTTC.

This clonotype has at least ten counts. The genes are TRBV27 and TRBJ1-5; TRBD1 matches 10 bases. CDR1 and CDR2 from the germline V gene are MNHEY and SMNVEV (reference sequence). CDR3 length equals 14 residues. V dropped 5 bases and J dropped 6; count of bases not matched to a gene: 4. CDR3 in DNA: TGTGCCAGCAGTACCGACAGGGGGCGTCAGCCCCAGCATTTT. It encodes CASSTDRGRQPQHF.

This clonotype came up many times. CDR3 nucleotides: TGTGCCACCAGTGATGTGACTAGCGGGAGGGGAAAGCAGTTCTTC. This gives the protein CATSDVTSGRGKQFF. The J gene is TRBJ2-1, the V gene TRBV24-1; 14 nucleotides line up with TRBD2. V was clipped by 3 bases and J by 11 bases; unmatched bases: 5. Germline V gene data show CDR1 as KGHDR and CDR2 as SFDVKD. The CDR3 runs 15 residues.

The chain couples TRBV29-1 to TRBJ2-7; 11 bases agree with TRBD2. CDR1 and CDR2 from the germline V gene are SQVTM and ANQGSEA. J was trimmed by 4 bases and V by 6 bases; bases with no gene match: 11. CDR3 length: 15 residues. The CDR3 here is CSVVGGTSGKYEQYF. The CDR3 DNA is TGCAGCGTAGTGGGGGGGACTAGCGGAAAATACGAGCAGTACTTC.

This chain joins TRBV29-1 and TRBJ2-5; the match to TRBD2 covers 8 bases. The CDR3 spans 18 residues. Germline values: CDR1 SQVTM, CDR2 ANQGSEA. J lost 5 bases, V lost 0 bases, and 17 bases had no gene match. The DNA for the CDR3 is TGCAGCGTTGAAGATCAGGGACTAGGGGGAGTGCTCGACGAGACCCAGTACTTC. Translated: CSVEDQGLGGVLDETQYF. The variable domain in full, with the rest retrieved from reference TRBV29-1 and TRBJ2-5, is SAVISQKPSRDICQRGTSLTIQCQVDSQVTMMFWYRQQPGQSLTLIATANQGSEATYESGFVIDKFPISRPNLTFSTLTVSNMSPEDSSIYLCSVEDQGLGGVLDETQYFGPGTRLLVL.